A single sample gave rise to the 25 T cell receptor beta chains below, sequenced in a study of blood T cell repertoires in COVID-19. Method: immunoSEQ multiplex PCR; TCRdb's copy keeps in-frame clones and lacks some. The repertoire holds approximately 76,000 clones, with roughly 85% as singletons. Sequencing was performed on peripheral blood. The receptors were gathered from a man aged 25 to 40 with acute or convalescent COVID-19.

The chain joins TRBV19 to TRBJ1-1; TRBD1 aligns across 7 bases. Germline V lookup: CDR1 LNHDA, CDR2 SQIVND (reference sequence). The CDR3 has 15 amino acids. V was clipped by 3 bases and J by 7 bases; unmatched bases: 11. Here the CDR3 DNA reads TGTGCCAGTAGTATGGTGGACAGGTTAAAGGATGAAGCTTTCTTT. It codes for CASSMVDRLKDEAFF.

A word on this clone: Other nucleotide sequences from this sample produce the same CDR3. The chain links TRBV3-1 (or the pseudogene TRBV3-2) to TRBJ2-1, with 9 positions matching TRBD2. Looked up from germline, CDR1 is LGHDT and CDR2 is YNNKEL (reference sequence). The length of the CDR3 is 17 residues. Germline trimming cut 0 bases from V and 4 bases from J; bases unmatched to any gene: 7. The CDR3: CASSQEPGTSPYNEQFF. The DNA of the CDR3 is TGTGCCAGCAGCCAAGAACCGGGGACTAGCCCATACAATGAGCAGTTCTTC.

The rearrangement uses TRBV30 and TRBJ2-7; D unclear. The CDR3 consists of 13 residues. V dropped 0 bases and J dropped 3 bases, with 9 bases sitting between them. Germline-derived CDR1 and CDR2 are GTSNPN and SVGIG (reference sequence). CDR3 loop: CAWSVAEIYEQYF. The CDR3 nucleotides read TGTGCCTGGAGTGTTGCTGAGATCTACGAGCAGTACTTC.

This chain uses TRBV14 with TRBJ2-3, with TRBD2 matching 8 bases. This CDR3 comprises 16 residues. Per the germline V gene, CDR1 is SGHDN and CDR2 is FVKESK. The V segment lost 2 bases and the J segment 4 bases; nucleotides outside the gene matches: 8. The DNA of the CDR3 is TGTGCCAGCAGCCAAACTTCTAGCGGGTGGGCAGATACGCAGTATTTT. This sequence encodes CASSQTSSGWADTQYF.

This clone appeared a single time. The chain links TRBV30 to TRBJ2-7; tentatively, D is TRBD1 (5 bases). The germline CDR1 and CDR2 sequences are GTSNPN and SVGIG (reference sequence). V was cut by 4 bases and J by 6 bases, with 13 bases left in between. The CDR3 extends over 12 amino acids. CDR3 sequence reads: CAWTPGNFEQYF. As DNA, the CDR3 is TGTGCCTGGACCCCAGGGAATTTCGAGCAGTACTTC.

This clone was counted once. The CDR3 spells CASGGLNEAFF. The CDR3 region has the DNA TGTGCCAGCGGAGGGTTAAATGAAGCTTTCTTT. The rearrangement joins TRBV3-1 (or the pseudogene TRBV3-2) to TRBJ1-1; no reliable D call. Germline V gene sequence: CDR1 LGHDT, CDR2 YNNKEL (reference sequence). V gave up 8 bases and J gave up 7 bases, with 11 bases separating them. The CDR3 runs to 11 residues.

This chain joins TRBV28 and TRBJ2-1; TRBD2 matches 8 bases. CDR1 and CDR2 from the germline V gene are MDHEN and SYDVKM. CDR3 length: 18 residues. V lost 2 bases, J lost 0 bases, and 9 bases stayed unmatched. The CDR3 DNA is TGTGCCAGCAGTTTAGGAGGGGCGGGAGGAACCTCCTACAATGAGCAGTTCTTC. It specifies CASSLGGAGGTSYNEQFF.

The chain employs TRBV27 and TRBJ2-2; D is undetermined. CDR1 is MNHEY, CDR2 SMNVEV, per germline (reference sequence). The CDR3 is 13 amino acids. V was shortened by 5 bases and J by 0 bases, with 4 bases between the two germline ends. The CDR3 region has the DNA TGTGCCAGCAGTCCAACGAACACCGGGGAGCTGTTTTTT. As protein: CASSPTNTGELFF.

The chain employs TRBV4-1 and TRBJ2-2; 8 bases align to TRBD2. Per germline, CDR1 MGHRA and CDR2 YSYEKL. This CDR3 comprises 16 residues. V was pared by 3 bases and J by 0 bases, with 3 bases of the junction left unmatched. CDR3 DNA: TGCGCCAGCAGCCAGCGGGAGGTCTCGAACACCGGGGAGCTGTTTTTT. It codes for CASSQREVSNTGELFF.

This sequence joins TRBV5-6 and TRBJ2-1; D is possibly TRBD2 (6 bases). Germline loops: CDR1 SGHDT, CDR2 YYEEEE. The CDR3 totals 12 residues. V was shortened by 3 bases and J by 10 bases, with 11 bases between the two germline ends. The CDR3 nucleotides are TGTGCCAGCAGCTCACGGGAGAACGAGCAGTTCTTC. Translating it yields CASSSRENEQFF. Drawing the rest from reference TRBV5-6 and TRBJ2-1, the complete variable domain is DAGVTQSPTHLIKTRGQQVTLRCSPKSGHDTVSWYQQALGQGPQFIFQYYEEEERQRGNFPDRFSGHQFPNYSSELNVNALLLGDSALYLCASSSRENEQFFGPGTRLTVL.

This chain uses TRBV6-2 or TRBV6-3 with TRBJ2-1; the D is unclear. The CDR3 covers 15 residues. The V gene lost 2 bases and the J gene lost 8 bases, with 16 bases spanning the gap. CDR1 and CDR2 from the germline V gene are MNHEY and SVGEGT. The CDR3 bases are TGTGCCAGCAGTTACAGAACAATCGGCGGCGATGAGCAGTTCTTC. Its translation: CASSYRTIGGDEQFF.

V and J are TRBV7-3 and TRBJ2-7; D tentatively fits TRBD1 or TRBD2 (9 bases each). Trimming pared 11 bases from V and 2 bases from J, leaving 28 bases between. This CDR3 has 17 amino acids. Germline CDR1 SGHTA, CDR2 FQGTGA. CDR3 in DNA: TGTGCCTCTCAGCAACAGGGGGCGGCGGGAGGGCCCTACGAGCAGTACTTC. This translates into CASQQQGAAGGPYEQYF.

This chain connects TRBV5-1 to TRBJ2-2, with D unresolved. Germline CDR1 SGHRS, CDR2 YFSETQ. The V end was cut by 3 bases, the J end by 8 bases, with 8 bases between. The length of the CDR3 is 12 residues. In DNA form, the CDR3 reads TGCGCCAGCAGCTATGGGCCGGGGGAGCTGTTTTTT. Encoded protein: CASSYGPGELFF.

The V gene is TRBV30, the J gene TRBJ2-2, with D possibly matching TRBD2 (6 bases). V dropped 2 bases and J dropped 0 bases, with 7 bases sitting between them. CDR3 size: 14 residues. Germline V CDR1 and CDR2: GTSNPN, SVGIG (reference sequence). The CDR3 coding sequence is TGTGCCTGGAGTTGGGGGGCGAACACCGGGGAGCTGTTTTTT. Amino acid sequence: CAWSWGANTGELFF.

The chain is built from TRBV6-5 and TRBJ2-1, with TRBD2 identical over 9 bases. The length of the CDR3 is 15 residues. CDR1 and CDR2 from the germline V gene are MNHEY and SVGAGI. V lost 7 bases and J lost 0; bases outside the gene matches: 4. CDR3 protein: CASKDSGSSYNEQFF. The CDR3 nucleotides read TGTGCCAGCAAGGATAGCGGGAGCTCCTACAATGAGCAGTTCTTC.

CDR3 coding DNA: TGTGCCAGCAGCCCTAATAGGGGTGAAAAACTGTTTTTT. Amino acid sequence: CASSPNRGEKLFF. This rearrangement joins TRBV11-2 to TRBJ1-4, with a tentative D call TRBD1 (5 bases). With 5 bases removed from V and 7 bases from J, the gap between germline ends came to 11 bases. The CDR3 is made up of 13 amino acids. The germline CDR1 and CDR2 sequences are SGHAT and FQNNGV.

This clone was recorded only once. The genes are TRBV10-2 and TRBJ1-2; 8 positions agree with TRBD1. Germline assignment: CDR1 WSHSY and CDR2 SAAADI. The V gene end was trimmed by 8 bases and the J gene end by 3 bases; junction bases not matched to a gene: 8. This CDR3 comprises 14 residues. The CDR3 DNA follows: TGCGCCAGCGCCAGGGCAGGGGGCGACTATGGCTACACCTTC. Translation gives CASARAGGDYGYTF.

The rearrangement uses TRBV30 and TRBJ2-2, with D possibly matching TRBD2 (6 bases). Germline loops: CDR1 GTSNPN, CDR2 SVGIG (reference sequence). The V and J ends lost 0 bases and 6 bases respectively, with 20 bases between them. The CDR3 runs to 17 residues. The CDR3 nucleotides read TGTGCCTGGAGTGTACCAAACGGGGGTTTGACGGCCGGGGAGCTGTTTTTT. Translation: CAWSVPNGGLTAGELFF.

The CDR3 bases are TGCAGCGTTAAATCAGGTTTTGGAAATCAGCCCCAGCATTTT. Its protein product is CSVKSGFGNQPQHF. The chain links TRBV29-1 to TRBJ1-5, with D unresolved. Trimming took off 5 bases at V and 4 bases at J, with 15 bases between the two ends. Germline V lookup: CDR1 SQVTM, CDR2 ANQGSEA. CDR3 length equals 14 residues.

This chain uses TRBV3-1 (or the pseudogene TRBV3-2) with TRBJ1-1, with TRBD1 as a possible D gene (6 bases). The CDR3 contains 11 residues. Trimming removed 5 bases from V and 8 bases from J, with 9 bases in between. In germline, CDR1 is LGHDT, CDR2 YNNKEL (reference sequence). The CDR3 loop reads CASSFGTEAFF. The DNA for the CDR3 is TGTGCCAGCAGCTTCGGGACAGAAGCTTTCTTT.

The V call is TRBV6-2 or TRBV6-3, the J call TRBJ1-5; 8 nucleotides match TRBD1. The CDR3 is 14 residues long. Germline CDR1 MNHEY, CDR2 SVGEGT. J gave up 1 base and V 6 bases, and 2 bases lay outside the gene matches. CDR3 amino acids: CASSQGASNQPQHF. The CDR3 nucleotides read TGTGCCAGCAGCCAGGGGGCAAGCAATCAGCCCCAGCATTTT.

The sample holds a few counts of this clone. The V gene is TRBV5-4, the J gene TRBJ2-3, with TRBD2 matching 10 bases. Germline V gives CDR1 SGHNT, CDR2 YYREEE (reference sequence). Trimming cost V 0 bases and J 3 bases; bases outside gene matches: 4. This CDR3 spans 16 amino acids. The DNA for the CDR3 is TGTGCCAGCAGCTTGGGGAGGACTAGCGGAACAGATACGCAGTATTTT. Translating it yields CASSLGRTSGTDTQYF.

The chain is built from TRBV10-3 and TRBJ2-7; the match to TRBD1 covers 8 bases. The V gene's germline CDR1 is ENHRY and CDR2 SYGVKD. The CDR3 length is 16 residues. Unmatched junction bases numbered 11, after V lost 0 bases and J lost 7 bases. The CDR3 sequence: CAISESGAGGPREQYF. CDR3 in DNA: TGTGCCATCAGTGAGTCTGGGGCAGGGGGCCCGCGGGAGCAGTACTTC.

The chain uses TRBV10-2 and TRBJ2-7; D is uncertain. Germline V gene sequence: CDR1 WSHSY, CDR2 SAAADI. This CDR3 region has 11 residues. V was cut by 10 bases and J by 6 bases, with 13 bases left in between. This CDR3 reads CATQPPGEQYF. CDR3 nucleotide sequence: TGCGCCACCCAACCCCCCGGCGAGCAGTACTTC.

The table lists this clone with a count of one. The V call is TRBV2, the J call TRBJ2-1, with 7 nucleotides matching TRBD2. The CDR3 runs 17 residues. Trimming at V came to 10 bases and at J to 0 bases, leaving 15 bases not matched to a gene. The germline CDR1 and CDR2 sequences are SNHLY and FYNNEI. Here the CDR3 DNA reads TGTGCCACTCCCCGATTGGGAGGGAGGAGCTCCTACAATGAGCAGTTCTTC. It specifies CATPRLGGRSSYNEQFF.